Below are 16 T cell receptor beta chains sequenced from a single sample in a study of beta chain features in type 1 diabetes. Expressed TCRB transcripts got sequenced, as all isolated RNA was reverse transcribed. Repertoires were generated with immunoSEQ multiplex PCR, while TCRdb's copy carries only in-frame clones and drops some. This table has 65,000 to 85,000 clones, 49% appearing once. Findings of the study overall: A moderate, significant TCRB CDR3 shortening appeared in type 1 diabetes across four CD4+ subsets.

For these receptors, no antigen is known. The sequencing input was central memory CD4+ T cells from blood. The receptors shown here come from a young man with type 1 diabetes.

This clone was counted only a few times. The chain uses TRBV18 and TRBJ1-1, with D tentatively TRBD1 (5 bases). CDR1 and CDR2 (germline): KGHSH, LQKENI. V lost 3 bases and J lost 3, with 14 bases in between. This CDR3 is 15 amino acids long. CDR3 residues: CASSPTVGGDTEAFF. The CDR3 coding sequence is TGTGCCAGCTCACCCACAGTGGGGGGGGACACTGAAGCTTTCTTT.

This clone appeared a few times. The DNA for the CDR3 is TGTGCCATCAGTGAAGTGGGAGATCATACCGGGGAGCTGTTTTTT. Translation gives CAISEVGDHTGELFF. The V and J genes are TRBV10-3 and TRBJ2-2; tentatively, D is TRBD2 (5 bases). V was shortened by 3 bases and J by 5 bases, with 13 bases between the two germline ends. Germline CDR1 reads ENHRY; CDR2 reads SYGVKD. CDR3 length: 15 amino acids.

The chain employs TRBV2 and TRBJ2-5; D uncertain. The CDR3 has 13 residues. Germline V gene lookup returns CDR1 SNHLY and CDR2 FYNNEI. V dropped 5 bases and J dropped 3 bases, with 10 bases sitting between them. The CDR3 protein is CASSPSGEETQYF. The CDR3 DNA sequence: TGTGCCAGCAGTCCCTCCGGAGAAGAGACCCAGTACTTC. Full variable domain (remainder filled in from reference TRBV2 and TRBJ2-5): EPEVTQTPSHQVTQMGQEVILRCVPISNHLYFYWYRQILGQKVEFLVSFYNNEISEKSEIFDDQFSVERPDGSNFTLKIRSTKLEDSAMYFCASSPSGEETQYFGPGTRLLVL.

The chain uses TRBV5-6 and TRBJ1-4; a possible D gene is TRBD1 (5 bases). Germline loops: CDR1 SGHDT, CDR2 YYEEEE. This CDR3 is 14 amino acids long. V lost 3 bases and J 5 bases, leaving 11 bases between the germline ends. The CDR3 loop reads CASSSDRGNEKLFF. CDR3 DNA: TGTGCCAGCAGCTCCGATAGGGGAAATGAAAAACTGTTTTTT.

The chain combines TRBV27 with TRBJ2-3; 7 nucleotides line up with TRBD2. V gave up 6 bases and J gave up 3 bases; unmatched junction bases: 9. The CDR3 extends over 15 amino acids. Germline CDR1 and CDR2: MNHEY and SMNVEV (reference sequence). DNA of the CDR3: TGTGCCAGCAGCTCCGGACTAGAGGGTACAGATACGCAGTATTTT. It is translated as CASSSGLEGTDTQYF.

This clone has just a few counts. The V call is TRBV19, the J call TRBJ1-6, with a weak D call TRBD1 (6 bases). The CDR3 is made up of 14 amino acids. In germline, CDR1 is LNHDA, CDR2 SQIVND (reference sequence). Trimming shortened V by 7 bases and J by 6 bases, and 13 bases separated the two germline ends. The CDR3 reads CASNAQGSNSPLHF. The CDR3, as DNA: TGTGCCAGTAACGCCCAGGGGAGTAATTCACCCCTCCACTTT.

The chain employs TRBV29-1 and TRBJ1-1; D unclear. Deletions cut 3 bases from V and 4 bases from J, with 6 bases between. CDR3 size: 11 residues. Germline V gives CDR1 SQVTM, CDR2 ANQGSEA. The CDR3 spells CSVESGTEAFF. In nucleotides, the CDR3 is TGCAGCGTTGAGTCAGGCACTGAAGCTTTCTTT.

The chain links TRBV6-6 to TRBJ2-2; D perhaps matches TRBD1 (6 bases). This CDR3 has 16 residues. CDR1 is MNHNY and CDR2 is SVGAGI in the germline V gene (reference sequence). The V gene lost 5 bases and the J gene lost 2 bases, with 15 bases spanning the gap. The CDR3: CASSPNTGTNTGELFF. DNA of the CDR3: TGTGCCAGCAGTCCCAACACCGGGACAAACACCGGGGAGCTGTTTTTT.

The chain uses TRBV6-6 and TRBJ2-7; 9 bases line up with TRBD1. V was pared by 7 bases and J by 0 bases, with 4 bases of the junction left unmatched. This CDR3 comprises 14 residues. CDR1 MNHNY and CDR2 SVGAGI come from the germline V gene (reference sequence). The CDR3 region is CASKWTGASYEQYF. The CDR3 nucleotides read TGTGCCAGCAAGTGGACAGGGGCCTCCTACGAGCAGTACTTC.

This clone was seen a few times. The J gene is TRBJ1-2, the V gene TRBV4-2; D is uncertain. Germline V CDR1 and CDR2: LGHNA, YNFKEQ. CDR3 size: 14 residues. Trimming took off 0 bases at V and 5 bases at J, with 10 bases between the two ends. The CDR3 DNA reads TGTGCCAGCAGCCAAGATACGGGTGGGTATGGCTACACCTTC. It specifies CASSQDTGGYGYTF.

In this sample, this clone turned up many times. This chain connects TRBV5-6 to TRBJ2-2, with D perhaps TRBD2 (6 bases). The CDR3 spans 16 residues. V was shortened by 0 bases and J by 4 bases, with 13 bases between the two germline ends. The germline CDR1 and CDR2 sequences are SGHDT and YYEEEE. As DNA, the CDR3 is TGTGCCAGCAGCTTGGAAGGAGGGGCCCGCACCGGGGAGCTGTTTTTT. Its protein product is CASSLEGGARTGELFF.

The chain combines TRBV18 with TRBJ1-4, with a possible D match to TRBD1 (6 bases). Germline CDR1 reads KGHSH; CDR2 reads LQKENI. The CDR3 consists of 15 residues. Deletions cut 1 base from V and 7 bases from J, with 13 bases between. This chain's CDR3 is CASSPRPGVGEKLFF. CDR3 DNA sequence: TGTGCCAGCTCACCACGGCCAGGGGTTGGTGAAAAACTGTTTTTT. The full variable domain, in which reference TRBV18 and TRBJ1-4 provide the parts outside the CDR3, is NAGVMQNPRHLVRRRGQEARLRCSPMKGHSHVYWYRQLPEEGLKFMVYLQKENIIDESGMPKERFSAEFPKEGPSILRIQQVVRGDSAAYFCASSPRPGVGEKLFFGSGTQLSVL.

This clone was observed a few times. The rearrangement links TRBV11-2 to TRBJ1-1, with 10 bases matching TRBD1. CDR1 and CDR2 from the germline V gene are SGHAT and FQNNGV. The V and J ends lost 2 bases and 3 bases, in that order; junction bases with no gene match: 3. This CDR3 region has 15 residues. The CDR3 loop reads CASSLRDRGYTEAFF. CDR3 coding DNA: TGTGCCAGCAGCTTAAGGGACAGGGGATACACTGAAGCTTTCTTT.

The chain uses TRBV5-1 and TRBJ2-7; 9 bases are a match to TRBD1. Trimming at V came to 1 base and at J to 2 bases, leaving 7 bases not matched to a gene. The CDR3 length is 16 residues. CDR1 is SGHRS and CDR2 is YFSETQ in the germline V gene. CDR3 nucleotide sequence: TGCGCCAGCAGCTTGTCGGGGCGACAGGGGGCCTACGAGCAGTACTTC. Residues: CASSLSGRQGAYEQYF. Full variable domain (outside the CDR3, taken from reference TRBV5-1 and TRBJ2-7): KAGVTQTPRYLIKTRGQQVTLSCSPISGHRSVSWYQQTPGQGLQFLFEYFSETQRNKGNFPGRFSGRQFSNSRSEMNVSTLELGDSALYLCASSLSGRQGAYEQYFGPGTRLTVT.

The chain couples TRBV9 to TRBJ1-1; 11 positions agree with TRBD1. The CDR3 totals 15 residues. The ends lost 4 bases at V and 5 bases at J; junction bases unmatched: 7. Germline-derived CDR1 and CDR2 are SGDLS and YYNGEE. The CDR3 is CASSRSGTGGTEAFF. The DNA for the CDR3 is TGTGCCAGCAGCAGATCCGGGACAGGGGGGACTGAAGCTTTCTTT.

V gene TRBV5-1 combines with J gene TRBJ2-1, with D possibly TRBD1 on 6 matching bases. CDR3 length equals 16 residues. V lost 1 base and J 7 bases, leaving 18 bases between the germline ends. The germline V gene has CDR1 SGHRS and CDR2 YFSETQ. The CDR3 bases are TGCGCCAGCAGCTTGTATCGACAGGATTTAGGGAATGAGCAGTTCTTC. It encodes CASSLYRQDLGNEQFF. The whole variable domain, filled in from reference TRBV5-1 and TRBJ2-1, reads KAGVTQTPRYLIKTRGQQVTLSCSPISGHRSVSWYQQTPGQGLQFLFEYFSETQRNKGNFPGRFSGRQFSNSRSEMNVSTLELGDSALYLCASSLYRQDLGNEQFFGPGTRLTVL.